This TCR beta chain was captured in a study of T cell responses to AZD1222 COVID-19 vaccine. Study-level results: Reports indicate that nearly half of spike-specific TCRs are directed at unmutated variant regions.

Turning to this clone: Its cognate antigen is unknown.

Clones were read by immunoSEQ multiplex PCR, and TCRdb kept only the in-frame ones, dropping some. The table includes around 91,000 clones, more than 70% detected once. The clonotype originates from an adult in good health. Source: peripheral blood, taken on day 0 of AZD1222 vaccination.

CDR3 sequence: CATSDLGSNNEQFF. The CDR3 DNA is TGTGCCACCAGTGATTTGGGGTCTAACAATGAGCAGTTCTTC. This rearrangement joins TRBV24-1 to TRBJ2-1; D gene ambiguous. Germline-derived CDR1 and CDR2 are KGHDR and SFDVKD. Between the trimmed V and J ends, which lost 0 bases and 5 bases, there was a span of 7 bases. The length of the CDR3 is 14 residues.